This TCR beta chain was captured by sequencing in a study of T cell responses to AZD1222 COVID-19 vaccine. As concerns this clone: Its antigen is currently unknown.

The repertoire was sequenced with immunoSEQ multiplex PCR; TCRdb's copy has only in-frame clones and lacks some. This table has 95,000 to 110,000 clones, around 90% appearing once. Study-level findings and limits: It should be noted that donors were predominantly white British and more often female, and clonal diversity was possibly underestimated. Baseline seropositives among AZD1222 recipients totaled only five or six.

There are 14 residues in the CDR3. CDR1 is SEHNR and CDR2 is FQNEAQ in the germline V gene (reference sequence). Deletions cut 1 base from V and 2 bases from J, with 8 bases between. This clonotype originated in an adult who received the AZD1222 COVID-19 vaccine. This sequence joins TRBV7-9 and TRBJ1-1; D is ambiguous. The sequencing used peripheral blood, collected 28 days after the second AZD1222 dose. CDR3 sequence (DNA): TGTGCCAGCAGCTTAGATGGGGTCAACACTGAAGCTTTCTTT. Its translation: CASSLDGVNTEAFF.